This TCR beta chain was sequenced in a study of blood T cell repertoires in COVID-19 (dated by TCRdb to 2020 to 2021). Context from the whole study: Samples from collaborators originated in the United States, Italy and Spain and spanned both the acute and convalescent phases of COVID-19. Deeply sampled blood TCRbeta repertoires from subjects exposed to, actively infected with, or recovered from COVID-19 were included in the dataset. A de-identified subject ID, COVID-19 status, age in years and sex were almost always included in the sample metadata. The samples were drawn from two sources: the first 160 participants of the ongoing ImmuneRACE study, and 1,254 subjects contributed by 6 global collaborators. The repertoires were released in a freely available public database meant as a resource for research on the immune response to SARS-CoV-2. Where HLA class I and class II types were available, the types were taken from metadata supplied by the sample provider, not from assay-based typing. The prospective study material was composed of cDNA or gDNA derived from T cells, B-cell-depleted T cells, or PBMCs.

As regards this clone: Its antigen has not been determined. Per-nucleotide qualities are absent, and no much larger clonotype sits a single base away.

The CDR3 sequence holds 14 residues, the cysteine and phenylalanine included. Only the CDR3 DNA is retained, 42 bases long and in frame from the first base. Trimming costs V 2 bases and J 2 bases, and their ends lie 8 bases apart. In the germline V gene, CDR1 corresponds to KGHSH and CDR2 to LQKENI. General conclusions and limits of the study: The amount of clinical and demographic metadata varied by source and participant and was provided uncurated.

TCRbeta CDR3 regions were amplified from genomic DNA by means of the immunoSEQ Assay, a bias-controlled multiplex PCR. As for how the authors treated the data: The number of nucleated cells in each sample was estimated from the amplification of reference gene primers within the assay. To quantify the absolute abundance of each unique TCRbeta CDR3 rearrangement, sequence reads were collapsed and filtered. For each sample, productive Simpson clonality was calculated as the square root of Simpson's diversity index over productive rearrangements. As stored in TCRdb, this immuneACCESS dataset retains in-frame rearrangements with V and J assigned. A fraction of the clones does not appear; measured against another copy, unresolved V genes explain less than half of the discrepancy, and the remainder lacks a known reason. That table is the source of V, J and clone size, and D and trimming were worked out from the DNA. The sample table lists fewer than 30,000 clones, 70% to 90% of them with a count of one. The ten largest clones capture around 30% of the sample.

One collaborating source in Seattle enrolled patients while the patients were actively infected and followed the patients over time throughout the course of disease. The collaborating institutions used their own protocols to collect whole blood in K2EDTA tubes. Collaborator samples were shipped for TCRbeta analysis as frozen whole blood, isolated PBMCs, or DNA extracted from either sample type. The chain joins TRBV18 to TRBJ2-3, and TRBD2 may be the D gene, going by 5 matching bases. The sample comprised peripheral blood. The TCR comes from a woman of 80 years or more with COVID-19, enrolled during active disease. The CDR3 protein: CASSPTGFTDTQYF. The DNA is TGTGCCAGCTCACCAACGGGGTTCACAGATACGCAGTATTTT. The full variable domain, completed from the reference TRBV18 and TRBJ2-3 proteins outside the CDR3, reads NAGVMQNPRHLVRRRGQEARLRCSPMKGHSHVYWYRQLPEEGLKFMVYLQKENIIDESGMPKERFSAEFPKEGPSILRIQQVVRGDSAAYFCASSPTGFTDTQYFGPGTRLTVL.